The 20 T cell receptor beta chains in this list originate from one sample, sequenced in a study of blood T cell repertoires in COVID-19. The method was immunoSEQ multiplex PCR; TCRdb's version includes in-frame clones alone and lacks a portion of them. The sample has around 300,000 clones; 85% to 90% are singletons. The sample comprised PBMCs or T cells enriched from blood (not recorded which). These receptors all come from a woman under 30 who had recovered from COVID-19.

V and J are TRBV7-9 and TRBJ1-1, with 8 bases identical to TRBD1. The V gene end was trimmed by 3 bases and the J gene end by 4 bases; junction bases not matched to a gene: 1. The CDR3 sequence is 13 residues long. Per germline, CDR1 SEHNR and CDR2 FQNEAQ (reference sequence). The CDR3 sequence is CASSFTGGTEAFF. Written as DNA, the CDR3 is TGTGCCAGCAGCTTCACAGGGGGCACTGAAGCTTTCTTT. Looking up the rest from reference TRBV7-9 and TRBJ1-1 gives the full variable domain: DTGVSQNPRHKITKRGQNVTFRCDPISEHNRLYWYRQTLGQGPEFLTYFQNEAQLEKSRLLSDRFSAERPKGSFSTLEIQRTEQGDSAMYLCASSFTGGTEAFFGQGTRLTVV.

The rearrangement joins TRBV3-1 (or the pseudogene TRBV3-2) to TRBJ2-5, with 8 positions matching TRBD1. Germline trimming cut 5 bases from V and 5 bases from J; bases unmatched to any gene: 13. The CDR3 contains 16 residues. CDR1 is LGHDT, CDR2 YNNKEL, per germline (reference sequence). CDR3 sequence: CASSLDAGGRAETQYF. CDR3 nucleotides: TGTGCCAGCAGCTTAGATGCAGGGGGCCGTGCTGAGACCCAGTACTTC.

This clone was seen only a few times. The J gene is TRBJ1-5, the V gene TRBV6-7, with 10 bases fitting TRBD1. TRBV6-7 counts as an open reading frame of uncertain function. The CDR3 length is 16 residues. Trimming at V came to 6 bases and at J to 7 bases, leaving 12 bases not matched to a gene. The DNA of the CDR3 is TGTGCCAGCAGACCCTCCCGGGGGACAGGGGTGCAGCCCCAGCATTTT. Protein: CASRPSRGTGVQPQHF.

This rearrangement joins TRBV15 to TRBJ1-5; D ambiguous. Per germline, CDR1 LNHNV and CDR2 YYDKDF (reference sequence). Trimming pared 5 bases from V and 4 bases from J, leaving 15 bases between. The CDR3 spans 15 residues. The CDR3 DNA follows: TGTGCCACCAGCCGAGGCGGAGAAATTAATCAGCCCCAGCATTTT. It specifies CATSRGGEINQPQHF.

This sequence joins TRBV9 and TRBJ2-3; 7 bases match TRBD1. The CDR3 is 19 amino acids. V lost 0 bases to trimming and J lost 0 bases; unmatched junction nucleotides: 13. CDR1 and CDR2 (germline): SGDLS, YYNGEE. In DNA, the CDR3 is TGTGCCAGCAGCGTAGCAGCCTCTAGGGGACAGTCAAGCACAGATACGCAGTATTTT. Encoded protein: CASSVAASRGQSSTDTQYF.

This chain links TRBV2 with TRBJ1-6; TRBD1 matches at 10 bases. The CDR3 runs 17 residues. V was clipped by 6 bases and J by 7 bases; unmatched bases: 12. Germline V lookup: CDR1 SNHLY, CDR2 FYNNEI. The CDR3 loop reads CASRADRGGDLNSPLHF. DNA of the CDR3: TGTGCCAGCAGGGCGGACAGGGGGGGCGACCTCAATTCACCCCTCCACTTT.

The chain carries TRBV2 and TRBJ1-4; tentative D call: TRBD1 (5 bases). Germline CDR1 is SNHLY and CDR2 is FYNNEI. The CDR3 is 13 residues long. Trimming cost V 5 bases and J 8 bases, with 12 bases left between them. CDR3 in amino acids: CASSSSRGEKLFF. The CDR3 bases are TGTGCCAGCAGTTCTTCCCGGGGGGAAAAACTGTTTTTT.

V gene TRBV9 combines with J gene TRBJ2-5; the D gene is possibly TRBD1 (5 bases). There are 16 residues in the CDR3. V was pared by 3 bases and J by 5 bases, with 20 bases between. CDR1 is SGDLS and CDR2 is YYNGEE in the germline V gene. The CDR3 here is CASSAYLGRGMETQYF. CDR3 nucleotide sequence: TGTGCCAGCAGCGCGTACCTGGGGCGAGGTATGGAGACCCAGTACTTC.

This clone has a single count. The chain carries TRBV5-1 and TRBJ1-1; TRBD1 is a possible D gene (6 bases). Germline lookup yields CDR1 SGHRS and CDR2 YFSETQ. The length of the CDR3 is 15 residues. V was clipped by 0 bases and J by 0 bases, with 9 bases between them. The CDR3 DNA follows: TGCGCCAGCAGCTTGGTACAGGGATTGAACACTGAAGCTTTCTTT. Encoded protein: CASSLVQGLNTEAFF.

The CDR3 reads CASSLRYGYTF. CDR3 sequence (DNA): TGTGCCAGCTCCCTCAGATATGGCTACACCTTC. The rearrangement uses TRBV18 and TRBJ1-2; D unclear. The V end lost 6 bases, the J end lost 5 bases, and 7 bases lay between the germline ends. Per the germline V gene, CDR1 is KGHSH and CDR2 is LQKENI. The length of the CDR3 is 11 residues.

The gene calls are TRBV12-3 or TRBV12-4 and TRBJ1-1; D not resolved. Trimming took 3 bases from V and 5 from J, leaving 4 bases between them. The CDR3 covers 11 residues. For the CDR3, the DNA is TGTGCCAGCAGTTTCAGAACTGAAGCTTTCTTT. Translated, it gives CASSFRTEAFF.

The gene calls are TRBV5-1 and TRBJ2-5; 7 nucleotides line up with TRBD1. Germline values: CDR1 SGHRS, CDR2 YFSETQ. The junction had 11 bases not matched to a gene; V was cut back by 4 bases and J by 5 bases. The CDR3 spans 15 residues. The CDR3 region has the DNA TGCGCCAGCAGCCGTCTGACAGGGCTGGGGGAGACCCAGTACTTC. It specifies CASSRLTGLGETQYF. The whole variable domain, remainder taken from reference TRBV5-1 and TRBJ2-5, is KAGVTQTPRYLIKTRGQQVTLSCSPISGHRSVSWYQQTPGQGLQFLFEYFSETQRNKGNFPGRFSGRQFSNSRSEMNVSTLELGDSALYLCASSRLTGLGETQYFGPGTRLLVL.

The gene calls are TRBV25-1 and TRBJ1-6; no reliable D call. Germline V gene data show CDR1 as MGHDK and CDR2 as SYGVNS. This CDR3 is built from 14 residues. The ends were cut back, 7 bases at V and 4 bases at J, with 11 bases in the middle. CDR3 in amino acids: CASTPPQYNSPLHF. The CDR3 DNA sequence: TGTGCCAGCACCCCCCCCCAGTATAATTCACCCCTCCACTTT.

Here the CDR3 reads CASREGEQFF. CDR3 coding DNA: TGTGCCAGCAGGGAGGGGGAGCAGTTCTTC. This sequence joins TRBV25-1 and TRBJ2-1, with a possible D match to TRBD2 (6 bases). The CDR3 sequence is 10 residues long. The V gene lost 6 bases and the J gene lost 10 bases, with 7 bases spanning the gap. The germline CDR1 and CDR2 sequences are MGHDK and SYGVNS.

This chain connects TRBV19 to TRBJ2-6; D is possibly TRBD2 (6 bases). This CDR3 comprises 16 residues. CDR1 and CDR2 (germline): LNHDA, SQIVND (reference sequence). The germline V and J ends were trimmed by 1 base and 0 bases, with 7 bases remaining between them. CDR3 sequence reads: CASSIGRDSGANVLTF. DNA of the CDR3: TGTGCCAGTAGTATAGGGAGGGACTCTGGGGCCAACGTCCTGACTTTC.

The chain joins TRBV19 to TRBJ1-3; D might be TRBD1 (6 bases). From germline, CDR1 is LNHDA and CDR2 SQIVND (reference sequence). Trimming took 5 bases from V and 3 from J, leaving 11 bases between them. The CDR3 runs to 14 residues. The DNA of the CDR3 is TGTGCCAGTAGTGAACAGGGTGGTGGAAACACCATATATTTT. Amino acid sequence: CASSEQGGGNTIYF.

Only one count was recorded for this clone. The chain recombines TRBV2 with TRBJ1-5, with D perhaps matching TRBD1 (6 bases). Per germline, CDR1 SNHLY and CDR2 FYNNEI. This CDR3 is built from 18 residues. Trimming pared 2 bases from V and 4 bases from J, leaving 21 bases between. The DNA for the CDR3 is TGTGCCAGCAGTGAAAAGGATCCGGGGGGCATTTGGAATCAGCCCCAGCATTTT. It translates to CASSEKDPGGIWNQPQHF.

J is TRBJ1-5 and V is TRBV12-3 or TRBV12-4; TRBD1 might be the D (5 bases). V shed 4 bases and J shed 7 bases, with 11 bases lying between them. The CDR3 runs 13 residues. The CDR3 loop reads CASSSGAQQPQHF. DNA for the CDR3: TGTGCCAGCAGTTCTGGGGCACAACAGCCCCAGCATTTT.

The chain recombines TRBV5-1 with TRBJ2-1; TRBD2 matches at 7 bases. CDR1 is SGHRS and CDR2 is YFSETQ in the germline V gene. The CDR3 has 16 amino acids. J was trimmed by 4 bases and V by 0 bases; bases with no gene match: 7. The CDR3 loop reads CASSLGMAGVYNEQFF. The DNA for the CDR3 is TGCGCCAGCAGCTTGGGTATGGCGGGGGTTTACAATGAGCAGTTCTTC.

In its sample, this clone was seen once. V and J are TRBV11-2 and TRBJ1-1; D may be TRBD1 (6 bases). CDR3 length: 15 amino acids. The germline gives CDR1 SGHAT, CDR2 FQNNGV. V was clipped by 3 bases and J by 5 bases, with 16 bases between them. CDR3 DNA sequence: TGTGCCAGCAGCTTGATTCCGGGACATACAACTGAAGCTTTCTTT. This codes for CASSLIPGHTTEAFF. Supplemented by reference TRBV11-2 and TRBJ1-1, the full variable domain reads EAGVAQSPRYKIIEKRQSVAFWCNPISGHATLYWYQQILGQGPKLLIQFQNNGVVDDSQLPKDRFSAERLKGVDSTLKIQPAKLEDSAVYLCASSLIPGHTTEAFFGQGTRLTVV.